This TCR beta chain emerged from a study of T-cell reconstitution after alpha-beta-depleted transplantation in children. CDR1 is SGHVS and CDR2 is FQNEAQ in the germline V gene. Trimming at V came to 5 bases and at J to 4 bases, leaving 7 bases not matched to a gene. The length of the CDR3 is 15 residues. As it was prepared, the TCRbeta library received unique molecular identifiers. TCRdb ran MiXCR on the PCR reads and lists one entry per CDR3 protein. The sample gives about 100,000 distinct CDR3 sequences, around 6.4% of which show up once; 20% to 25% is in the top ten. This clonotype was observed at least ten times.

The sample was PBMCs, mostly from graft donor cells, taken 360 days after TCRalphabeta/CD19-depleted stem cell transplant. The sequence was obtained from a male patient between 2 and 15 years old who had a stem cell transplant for acute lymphoblastic leukemia, so the T cells may come from the graft donor. The chain joins TRBV7-8 to TRBJ1-4, with TRBD1 matching over 7 bases. The CDR3 DNA sequence: TGTGCCAGCAGCCCCGAGACAGGGTATAATGAAAAACTGTTTTTT. This encodes CASSPETGYNEKLFF.